This record looks at one T cell receptor beta chain sequence and its context. What it binds is unknown. A roughly 120-subject validation cohort, separate from the approximately 670-subject first cohort, supplied the donors. The data were taken from a study of cytomegalovirus exposure and HLA in healthy donors. TCRdb's copy holds only in-frame clones and misses some; the assay was immunoSEQ multiplex PCR. In the table there are about 250,000 clones, roughly 87% of which are singletons. Notes on the study in general: Cytomegalovirus status was reportedly diagnosed by the classifier with high specificity and sensitivity. Many donors shared some public TCRs, even though most TCR sequences were rare. Listed as cytomegalovirus-associated were 150 or so TCR beta chains.

V lost 1 base to trimming and J lost 3 bases, with 6 bases between them. The germline gives CDR1 SGHTA, CDR2 FQGNSA. The CDR3 length is 14 residues. The sequence was obtained from a man aged 18 to 29 in good health and CMV-seropositive. The chain combines TRBV7-2 with TRBJ2-2; D is perhaps TRBD2 (5 bases). The specimen sequenced was PBMCs. The CDR3 nucleotides read TGTGCCAGCAGCTTAGGGCGGGACACCGGGGAGCTGTTTTTT. Its protein is CASSLGRDTGELFF.